One sample yielded the 25 T cell receptor beta chains listed below, sequenced in a study of T-cell reconstitution after alpha-beta-depleted transplantation in children. Unique molecular identifiers were used to barcode this TCRbeta library. TCRdb analysed the PCR reads with MiXCR anew, one entry per CDR3 protein. The sample holds fewer than 400,000 distinct CDR3 sequences, around 25% seen once. Sequenced material: PBMCs, mostly from graft donor cells, taken 180 days after TCRalphabeta/CD19-depleted stem cell transplant. These receptors were collected from a male patient aged 10-17 years who had a stem cell transplant for acute lymphoblastic leukemia, so the T cells may come from the graft donor.

Remarks on this clonotype: This likely comes from a read error, as the CDR3 has no conserved phenylalanine or tryptophan at its end. The J gene is TRBJ2-1, the V gene TRBV5-1; 8 bases match TRBD1. With V trimmed by 5 bases and J by 2 bases, 6 bases remained unmatched. Germline-derived CDR1 and CDR2 are SGHRS and YFSETQ. The CDR3 extends over 15 amino acids. The CDR3: CASSYDRGPYNEQFL. The DNA of the CDR3 is TGCGCCAGCAGTTACGACAGGGGTCCCTACAATGAGCAGTTCCTC.

J is TRBJ1-1 and V is TRBV7-8; the D gene is possibly TRBD1 (5 bases). From germline, CDR1 is SGHVS and CDR2 FQNEAQ. The CDR3 extends over 18 amino acids. The ends were cut back, 5 bases at V and 0 bases at J, with 22 bases in the middle. CDR3 bases: TGTGCCAGCAGCCTTCTACGGGCAGGGATTTCGATGAACACTGAAGCTTTCTTT. This sequence encodes CASSLLRAGISMNTEAFF. Full variable domain (missing parts from reference TRBV7-8 and TRBJ1-1): GAGVSQSPRYKVAKRGQDVALRCDPISGHVSLFWYQQALGQGPEFLTYFQNEAQLDKSGLPSDRFFAERPEGSVSTLKIQRTQQEDSAVYLCASSLLRAGISMNTEAFFGQGTRLTVV.

This clonotype was picked up a small number of times. The rearrangement uses TRBV5-1 and TRBJ2-6; possibly TRBD1 for D (5 bases). V was cut by 1 base and J by 2 bases, with 10 bases left in between. From germline, CDR1 is SGHRS and CDR2 YFSETQ. The CDR3 has 16 residues. CDR3 nucleotides: TGCGCCAGCAGCTTGAAGATAGGGGCTGGGGCCAACGTCCTGACTTTC. It is translated as CASSLKIGAGANVLTF.

The gene calls are TRBV7-7 and TRBJ2-2; 7 bases are shared with TRBD2. Germline trimming cut 4 bases from V and 4 bases from J; bases unmatched to any gene: 6. The V gene's germline CDR1 is SSHAT and CDR2 FNYEAQ (reference sequence). This CDR3 spans 15 amino acids. The CDR3 reads CASSSSSGGTGELFF. For the CDR3, the DNA is TGTGCCAGCAGCTCTTCTAGCGGCGGCACCGGGGAGCTGTTTTTT. Filled out from reference TRBV7-7 and TRBJ2-2, the complete variable domain reads GAGVSQSPRYKVTKRGQDVTLRCDPISSHATLYWYQQALGQGPEFLTYFNYEAQPDKSGLPSDRFSAERPEGSISTLTIQRTEQRDSAMYRCASSSSSGGTGELFFGEGSRLTVL.

This chain joins TRBV7-3 and TRBJ2-7; D may be TRBD1 or TRBD2 (5 bases each). CDR3 size: 13 residues. CDR1 SGHTA and CDR2 FQGTGA come from the germline V gene. V lost 5 bases and J 3 bases, leaving 11 bases between the germline ends. CDR3 in DNA: TGTGCCAGCAGCCCCTTTGGGGGCTACGAGCAGTACTTC. It translates to CASSPFGGYEQYF.

This clonotype was observed a handful of times. The chain has TRBV9 and TRBJ2-7, with TRBD2 as a possible D gene (5 bases). This CDR3 has 13 residues. CDR1 and CDR2 (germline): SGDLS, YYNGEE. The V and J ends lost 1 base and 7 bases respectively, with 12 bases between them. CDR3: CASSVSTGGEQYF. The CDR3 DNA sequence: TGTGCCAGCAGCGTATCGACCGGAGGTGAGCAGTACTTC.

V is TRBV10-3 and J is TRBJ2-4; 7 bases agree with TRBD1. J was trimmed by 12 bases and V by 0 bases; bases with no gene match: 11. There are 15 residues in the CDR3. Per germline, CDR1 ENHRY and CDR2 SYGVKD. CDR3 loop: CAISESWGTVGSQYF. The DNA of the CDR3 is TGTGCCATCAGTGAGTCGTGGGGGACAGTGGGATCTCAGTACTTC.

The V call is TRBV28, the J call TRBJ2-7, with 8 positions matching TRBD1. Germline V gene sequence: CDR1 MDHEN, CDR2 SYDVKM. The length of the CDR3 is 16 residues. The V and J ends lost 6 bases and 0 bases, in that order; junction bases with no gene match: 10. This CDR3 reads CASSRTGSISSYEQYF. As DNA, the CDR3 is TGTGCCAGCAGCCGGACAGGGAGTATATCCTCCTACGAGCAGTACTTC. The full variable domain, its missing parts supplied by reference TRBV28 and TRBJ2-7, is DVKVTQSSRYLVKRTGEKVFLECVQDMDHENMFWYRQDPGLGLRLIYFSYDVKMKEKGDIPEGYSVSREKKERFSLILESASTNQTSMYLCASSRTGSISSYEQYFGPGTRLTVT.

The V call is TRBV20-1, the J call TRBJ1-5, with a tentative D call TRBD1 (5 bases). CDR3 size: 15 residues. Trimming shortened V by 3 bases and J by 0 bases, and 12 bases separated the two germline ends. Germline-derived CDR1 and CDR2 are DFQATT and SNEGSKA (reference sequence). Written as DNA, the CDR3 is TGCAGTGCTAGTGGGGGGATATATAGCAATCAGCCCCAGCATTTT. Protein sequence: CSASGGIYSNQPQHF.

V gene TRBV24-1 combines with J gene TRBJ2-1, with 9 positions matching TRBD2. Germline V gene data show CDR1 as KGHDR and CDR2 as SFDVKD. Losses at the gene ends were 3 bases for V and 6 bases for J; bases not matched to a gene: 2. The length of the CDR3 is 14 residues. CDR3 nucleotide sequence: TGTGCCACCAGTGATCTTAGCGGGGGCAATGAGCAGTTCTTC. Protein: CATSDLSGGNEQFF.

The rearrangement uses TRBV12-3 or TRBV12-4 and TRBJ2-7; 9 nucleotides line up with TRBD2. The length of the CDR3 is 14 residues. Losses at the gene ends were 3 bases for V and 4 bases for J; bases not matched to a gene: 4. CDR3: CASSFSRGGYEQYF. CDR3 DNA: TGTGCCAGCAGTTTTTCGCGGGGGGGATACGAGCAGTACTTC.

The chain joins TRBV9 to TRBJ2-7; a weak D match, TRBD2 (5 bases). CDR1 SGDLS and CDR2 YYNGEE come from the germline V gene. V shed 4 bases and J shed 2 bases, with 19 bases lying between them. The length of the CDR3 is 16 residues. CDR3 DNA: TGTGCCAGCAGCCCCCTCGCCCCGGGGTGCCCCTACGAGCAGTACTTC. Residues: CASSPLAPGCPYEQYF. Together with reference TRBV9 and TRBJ2-7, the CDR3 gives the full variable domain: DSGVTQTPKHLITATGQRVTLRCSPRSGDLSVYWYQQSLDQGLQFLIQYYNGEERAKGNILERFSAQQFPDLHSELNLSSLELGDSALYFCASSPLAPGCPYEQYFGPGTRLTVT.

This clonotype has a handful of counts. This chain connects TRBV20-1 to TRBJ1-4; D remains unclear. The CDR3 length is 16 residues. The V and J ends lost 3 bases and 0 bases respectively, with 14 bases between them. The germline V gene encodes CDR1 DFQATT and CDR2 SNEGSKA (reference sequence). CDR3 region: CSASNPGRATNEKLFF. Here the CDR3 DNA reads TGCAGTGCTAGTAACCCTGGGCGGGCAACTAATGAAAAACTGTTTTTT.

V usage is TRBV5-6 and J usage is TRBJ2-7, with 8 bases that match TRBD2. Germline V gene sequence: CDR1 SGHDT, CDR2 YYEEEE. This CDR3 has 15 amino acids. J lost 5 bases, V lost 5 bases, and 12 bases had no gene match. CDR3 in amino acids: CASRRPGLGAHEQYF. Here the CDR3 DNA reads TGTGCCAGCAGGCGACCGGGACTAGGAGCCCACGAGCAGTACTTC.

The chain has TRBV4-1 and TRBJ2-7, with D maybe TRBD2 (5 bases). Trimming pared 0 bases from V and 2 bases from J, leaving 11 bases between. The CDR3 is 15 residues long. Germline CDR1 is MGHRA and CDR2 is YSYEKL. The CDR3 sequence is CASSQEEDLPYEQYF. DNA for the CDR3: TGCGCCAGCAGCCAAGAAGAGGACTTACCCTACGAGCAGTACTTC.

V and J are TRBV10-3 and TRBJ2-1; the match to TRBD2 covers 14 bases. Germline V lookup: CDR1 ENHRY, CDR2 SYGVKD. There are 18 residues in the CDR3. The ends lost 7 bases at V and 0 bases at J; junction bases unmatched: 8. CDR3: CAITGTSGSSSSYNEQFF. CDR3 in DNA: TGTGCCATCACTGGGACTAGCGGGAGTTCAAGCTCCTACAATGAGCAGTTCTTC.

The gene calls are TRBV6-1 and TRBJ1-1; D is uncertain. CDR1 MNHNS and CDR2 SASEGT come from the germline V gene. Trimming cost V 4 bases and J 1 base, with 7 bases left between them. This CDR3 comprises 13 residues. CDR3 region: CASSVGANTEAFF. CDR3 DNA: TGTGCCAGCAGTGTGGGTGCGAACACTGAAGCTTTCTTT.

This clonotype has just a few counts. The chain joins TRBV3-1 to TRBJ1-1; D is ambiguous. Germline V gene lookup returns CDR1 LGHDT and CDR2 YNNKEL (reference sequence). The length of the CDR3 is 15 residues. V shed 3 bases and J shed 1 base, with 12 bases lying between them. In DNA form, the CDR3 reads TGTGCCAGCAGCCAGGCCTACACTTGGAACACTGAAGCTTTCTTT. This encodes CASSQAYTWNTEAFF.

This clonotype was counted many times. V is TRBV12-3 or TRBV12-4 and J is TRBJ2-3, with 12 bases matching TRBD2. The V gene end was trimmed by 3 bases and the J gene end by 8 bases; junction bases not matched to a gene: 3. This CDR3 is built from 14 residues. The CDR3 sequence: CASSFPLAGGTQYF. CDR3 bases: TGTGCCAGCAGTTTCCCACTAGCGGGAGGTACGCAGTATTTT.

J is TRBJ1-2 and V is TRBV27; 7 bases are shared with TRBD1. Germline V gene data show CDR1 as MNHEY and CDR2 as SMNVEV (reference sequence). The ends lost 6 bases at V and 8 bases at J; junction bases unmatched: 3. The CDR3 spans 11 residues. DNA for the CDR3: TGTGCCAGCAGGACAGGGAAAGGCTACACCTTC. The encoded protein is CASRTGKGYTF.

The chain combines TRBV20-1 with TRBJ2-7, with no clear D. CDR1 and CDR2 from the germline V gene are DFQATT and SNEGSKA (reference sequence). This CDR3 region has 12 residues. Trimming removed 0 bases from V and 5 bases from J, with 8 bases in between. The CDR3 DNA sequence: TGCAGTGCTAGAGAGCCCCGCGACGAGCAGTACTTC. It yields the protein CSAREPRDEQYF.

This clonotype has ten or more counts. This sequence joins TRBV4-1 and TRBJ2-5; D not certain. The ends were cut back, 1 base at V and 0 bases at J, with 12 bases in the middle. This CDR3 region has 16 residues. Germline V gives CDR1 MGHRA, CDR2 YSYEKL. The CDR3 loop is CASSQGILVYQETQYF. CDR3 bases: TGCGCCAGCAGCCAAGGGATTCTAGTGTACCAAGAGACCCAGTACTTC.

The sample holds a few counts of this clonotype. The chain uses TRBV7-8 and TRBJ2-1, with 10 bases lining up with TRBD2. There are 15 residues in the CDR3. CDR1 SGHVS and CDR2 FQNEAQ come from the germline V gene. V shed 5 bases and J 7 bases; nucleotides not matched to a gene: 8. Here the CDR3 reads CASSPSGRARNEQFF. CDR3 DNA sequence: TGTGCCAGCAGCCCCAGCGGGAGGGCCCGTAATGAGCAGTTCTTC.

This clonotype was counted many times. The genes are TRBV15 and TRBJ2-7; D ambiguous. The V end was cut by 8 bases, the J end by 0 bases, with 17 bases between. CDR3 size: 15 residues. The germline V gene has CDR1 LNHNV and CDR2 YYDKDF (reference sequence). Written as DNA, the CDR3 is TGTGCCACCCGAGCCGCCGTCCCAAGCTCCTACGAGCAGTACTTC. Translating gives CATRAAVPSSYEQYF.

In this sample, this clonotype turned up a few times. The V gene is TRBV6-1, the J gene TRBJ2-7; 13 nucleotides align to TRBD2. This CDR3 contains 17 residues. The germline CDR1 and CDR2 sequences are MNHNS and SASEGT. V was clipped by 6 bases and J by 2 bases; unmatched bases: 10. Here the CDR3 DNA reads TGTGCCAGCAGACGCGGACTAGCGGGAGAATGGGCCTACGAGCAGTACTTC. Translating it yields CASRRGLAGEWAYEQYF.